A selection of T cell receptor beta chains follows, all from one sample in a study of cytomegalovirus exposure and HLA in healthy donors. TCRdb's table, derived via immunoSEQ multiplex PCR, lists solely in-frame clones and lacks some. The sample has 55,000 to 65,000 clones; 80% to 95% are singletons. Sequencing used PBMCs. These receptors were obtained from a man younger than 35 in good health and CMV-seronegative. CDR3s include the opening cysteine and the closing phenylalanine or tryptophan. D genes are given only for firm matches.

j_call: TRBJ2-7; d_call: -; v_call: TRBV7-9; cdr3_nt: TGTGCCAGCAGTCGTCCGGACACCGTCGGTCAAGAGCAGTACTTC; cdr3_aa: CASSRPDTVGQEQYF
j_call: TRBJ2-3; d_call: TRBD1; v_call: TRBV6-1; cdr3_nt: TGTGCCAGCAGTGAAGAGGACAGGGAAGATACGCAGTATTTT; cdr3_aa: CASSEEDREDTQYF
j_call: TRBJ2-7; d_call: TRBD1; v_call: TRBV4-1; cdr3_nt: TGCGCCAGCAGCCAAGGTCCCGGGACAGCCTACGAGCAGTACTTC; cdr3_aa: CASSQGPGTAYEQYF
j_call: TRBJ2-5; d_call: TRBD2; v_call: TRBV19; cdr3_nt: TGTGCCAGTCATCGGACTAGCGGGAGTTGGGAGACCCAGTACTTC; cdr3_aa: CASHRTSGSWETQYF
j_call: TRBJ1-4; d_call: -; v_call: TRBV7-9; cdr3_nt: TGTGCCAGCAGCTTACTAGGGGTTATGGATGAAAAACTGTTTTTT; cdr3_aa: CASSLLGVMDEKLFF
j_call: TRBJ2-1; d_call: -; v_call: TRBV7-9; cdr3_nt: TGTGCCAGCAGCTTAGCGCGCAGGGTGGGGAATGAGCAGTTCTTC; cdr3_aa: CASSLARRVGNEQFF
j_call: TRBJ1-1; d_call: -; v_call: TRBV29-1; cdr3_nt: TGCAGCGTTGTTACGGTCGAAGCTTTCTTT; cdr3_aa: CSVVTVEAFF
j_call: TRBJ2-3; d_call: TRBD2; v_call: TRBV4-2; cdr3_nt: TGTGCCAGCAGCCTCACTAGCGGGAGGGCCGCAGATACGCAGTATTTT; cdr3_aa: CASSLTSGRAADTQYF
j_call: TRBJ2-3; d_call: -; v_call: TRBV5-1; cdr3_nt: TGCGCCAGCAGCCCTCAGGGGTTTAGCACAGATACGCAGTATTTT; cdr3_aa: CASSPQGFSTDTQYF
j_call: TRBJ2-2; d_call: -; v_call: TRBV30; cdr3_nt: TGTGCCCGCGGACAGAACACCGGGGAGCTGTTTTTT; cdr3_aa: CARGQNTGELFF
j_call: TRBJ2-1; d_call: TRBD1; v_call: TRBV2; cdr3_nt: TGTGCCAGCAGGTTGGACAGGGGTGGCGACAATGAGCAGTTCTTC; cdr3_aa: CASRLDRGGDNEQFF
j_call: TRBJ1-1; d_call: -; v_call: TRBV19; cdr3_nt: TGTGCCAGTAGTATGGGATGGGGCGACACTGAAGCTTTCTTT; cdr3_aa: CASSMGWGDTEAFF
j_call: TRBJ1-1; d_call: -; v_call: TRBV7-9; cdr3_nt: TGTGCCAGCAGCTCGACAGAACGCACTGAAGCTTTCTTT; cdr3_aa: CASSSTERTEAFF
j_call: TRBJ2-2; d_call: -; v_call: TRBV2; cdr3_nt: TGTGCCAGCATCGGGGGACTTGGCACCGGGGAGCTGTTTTTT; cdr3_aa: CASIGGLGTGELFF
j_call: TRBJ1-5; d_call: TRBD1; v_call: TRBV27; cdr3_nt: TGTGCCAGCAGTTTATACGGGACAGGGGCAAATCAGCCCCAGCATTTT; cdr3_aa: CASSLYGTGANQPQHF
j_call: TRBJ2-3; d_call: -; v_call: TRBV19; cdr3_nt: TGTGCCAGTAGTATAGAGGGGCAGCGCACAGATACGCAGTATTTT; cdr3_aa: CASSIEGQRTDTQYF
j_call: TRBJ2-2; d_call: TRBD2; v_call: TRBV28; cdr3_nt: TGTGCCAGCAGTTCCGGGACTAGCGGGAGGGCCGGCTACACCGGGGAGCTGTTTTTT; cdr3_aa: CASSSGTSGRAGYTGELFF
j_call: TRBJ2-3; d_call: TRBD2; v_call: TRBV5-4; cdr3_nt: TGTGCCAGCAGCTTAAAGGGGACTAGCGCAGATACGCAGTATTTT; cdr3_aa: CASSLKGTSADTQYF
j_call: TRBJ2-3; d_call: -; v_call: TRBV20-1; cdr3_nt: TGCAGTGCAGGGAGGGATACGCAGTATTTT; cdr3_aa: CSAGRDTQYF
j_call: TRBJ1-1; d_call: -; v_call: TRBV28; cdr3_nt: TGTGCCAGCAGTTTAACAGGTTGGGCTTTCTTT; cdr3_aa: CASSLTGWAFF
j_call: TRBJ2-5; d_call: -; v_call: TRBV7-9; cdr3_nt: TGTGCCAGCAGTCAAGCAGGGCAGCAAGAGACCCAGTACTTC; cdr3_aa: CASSQAGQQETQYF
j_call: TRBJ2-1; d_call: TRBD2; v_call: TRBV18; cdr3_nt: TGTGCCAGCTCACCAAAAAGCGGGAGGGCCCATGAGCAGTTCTTC; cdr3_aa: CASSPKSGRAHEQFF